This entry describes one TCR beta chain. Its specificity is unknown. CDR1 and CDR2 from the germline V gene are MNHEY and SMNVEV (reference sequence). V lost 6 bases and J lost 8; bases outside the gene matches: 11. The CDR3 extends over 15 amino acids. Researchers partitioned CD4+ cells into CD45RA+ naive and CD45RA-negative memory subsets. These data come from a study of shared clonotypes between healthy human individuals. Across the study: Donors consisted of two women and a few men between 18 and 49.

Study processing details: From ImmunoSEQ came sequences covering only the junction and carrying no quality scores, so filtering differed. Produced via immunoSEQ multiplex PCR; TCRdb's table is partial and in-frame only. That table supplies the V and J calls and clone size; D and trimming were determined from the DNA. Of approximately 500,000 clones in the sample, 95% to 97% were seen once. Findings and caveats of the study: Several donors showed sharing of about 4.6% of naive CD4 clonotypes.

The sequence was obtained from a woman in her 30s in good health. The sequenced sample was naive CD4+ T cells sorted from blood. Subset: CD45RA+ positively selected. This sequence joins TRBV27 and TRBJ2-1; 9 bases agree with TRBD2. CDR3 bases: TGTGCCAGCAGCCCCCGGCTAGCGGGATGGGATGAGCAGTTCTTC. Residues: CASSPRLAGWDEQFF.